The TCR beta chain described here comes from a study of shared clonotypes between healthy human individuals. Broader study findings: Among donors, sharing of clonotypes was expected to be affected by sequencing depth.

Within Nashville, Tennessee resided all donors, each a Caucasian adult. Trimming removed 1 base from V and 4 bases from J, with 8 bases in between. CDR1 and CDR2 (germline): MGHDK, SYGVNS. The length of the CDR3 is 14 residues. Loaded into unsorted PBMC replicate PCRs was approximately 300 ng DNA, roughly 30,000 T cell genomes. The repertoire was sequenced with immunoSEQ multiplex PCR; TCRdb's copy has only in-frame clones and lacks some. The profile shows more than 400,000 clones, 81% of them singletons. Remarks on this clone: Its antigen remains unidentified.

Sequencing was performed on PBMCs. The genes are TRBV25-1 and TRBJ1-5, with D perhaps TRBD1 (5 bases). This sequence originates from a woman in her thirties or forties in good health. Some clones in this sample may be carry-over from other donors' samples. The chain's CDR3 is CASSELGDNQPQHF. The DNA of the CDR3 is TGTGCCAGCAGTGAATTGGGGGATAATCAGCCCCAGCATTTT. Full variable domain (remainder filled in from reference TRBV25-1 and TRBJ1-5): EADIYQTPRYLVIGTGKKITLECSQTMGHDKMYWYQQDPGMELHLIHYSYGVNSTEKGDLSSESTVSRIRTEHFPLTLESARPSHTSQYLCASSELGDNQPQHFGDGTRLSIL.